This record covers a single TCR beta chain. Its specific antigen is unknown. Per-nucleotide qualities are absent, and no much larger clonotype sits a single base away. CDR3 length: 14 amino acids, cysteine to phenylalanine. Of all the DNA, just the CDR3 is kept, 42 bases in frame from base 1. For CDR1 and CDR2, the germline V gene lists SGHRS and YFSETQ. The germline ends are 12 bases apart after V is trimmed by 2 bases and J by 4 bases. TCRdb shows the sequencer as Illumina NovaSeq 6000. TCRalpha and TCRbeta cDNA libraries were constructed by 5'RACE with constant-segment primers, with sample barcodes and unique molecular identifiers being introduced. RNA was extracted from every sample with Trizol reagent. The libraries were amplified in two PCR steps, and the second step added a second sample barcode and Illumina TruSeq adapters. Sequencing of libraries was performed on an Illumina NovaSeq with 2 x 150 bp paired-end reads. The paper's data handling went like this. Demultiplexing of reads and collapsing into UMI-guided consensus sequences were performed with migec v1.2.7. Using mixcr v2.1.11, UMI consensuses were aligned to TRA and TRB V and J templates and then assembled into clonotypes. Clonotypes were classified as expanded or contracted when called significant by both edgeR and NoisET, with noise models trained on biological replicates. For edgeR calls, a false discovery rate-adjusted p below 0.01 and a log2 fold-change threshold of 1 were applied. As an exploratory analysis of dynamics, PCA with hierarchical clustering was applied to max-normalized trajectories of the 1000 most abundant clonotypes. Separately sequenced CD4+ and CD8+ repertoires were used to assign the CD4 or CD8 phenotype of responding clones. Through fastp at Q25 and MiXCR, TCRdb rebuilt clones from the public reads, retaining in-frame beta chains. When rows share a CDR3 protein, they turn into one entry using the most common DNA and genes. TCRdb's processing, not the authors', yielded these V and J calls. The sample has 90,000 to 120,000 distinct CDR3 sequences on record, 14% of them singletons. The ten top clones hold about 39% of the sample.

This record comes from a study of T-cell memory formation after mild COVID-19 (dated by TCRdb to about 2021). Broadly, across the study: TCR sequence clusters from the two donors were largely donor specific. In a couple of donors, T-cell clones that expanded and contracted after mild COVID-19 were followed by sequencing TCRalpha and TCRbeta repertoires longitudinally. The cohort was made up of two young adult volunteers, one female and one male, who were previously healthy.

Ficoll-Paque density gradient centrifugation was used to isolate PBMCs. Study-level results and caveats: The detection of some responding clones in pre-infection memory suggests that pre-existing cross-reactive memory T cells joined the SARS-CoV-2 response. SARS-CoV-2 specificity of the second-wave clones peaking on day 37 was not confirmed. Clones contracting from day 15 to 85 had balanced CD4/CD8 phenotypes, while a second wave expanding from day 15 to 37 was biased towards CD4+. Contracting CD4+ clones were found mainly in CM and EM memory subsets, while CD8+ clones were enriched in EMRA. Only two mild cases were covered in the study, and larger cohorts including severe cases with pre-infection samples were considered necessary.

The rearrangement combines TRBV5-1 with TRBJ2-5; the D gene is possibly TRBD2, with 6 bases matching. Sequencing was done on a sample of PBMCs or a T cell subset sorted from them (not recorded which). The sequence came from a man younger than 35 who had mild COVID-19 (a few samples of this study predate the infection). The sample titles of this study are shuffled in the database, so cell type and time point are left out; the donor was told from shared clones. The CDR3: CASSFRREVETQYF. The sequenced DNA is TGCGCCAGCAGCTTTAGGAGGGAGGTAGAGACCCAGTACTTC.